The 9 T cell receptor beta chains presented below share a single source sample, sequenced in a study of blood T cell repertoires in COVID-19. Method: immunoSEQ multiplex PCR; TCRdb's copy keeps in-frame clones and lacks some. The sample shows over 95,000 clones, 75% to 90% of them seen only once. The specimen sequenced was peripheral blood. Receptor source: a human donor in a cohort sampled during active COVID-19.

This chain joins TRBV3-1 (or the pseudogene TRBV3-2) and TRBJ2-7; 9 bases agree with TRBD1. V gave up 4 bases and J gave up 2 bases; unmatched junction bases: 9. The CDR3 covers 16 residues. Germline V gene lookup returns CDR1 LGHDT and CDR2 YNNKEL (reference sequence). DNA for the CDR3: TGTGCCAGCAGCCCTATCTCCGGGACAGGGACCTACGAGCAGTACTTC. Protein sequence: CASSPISGTGTYEQYF.

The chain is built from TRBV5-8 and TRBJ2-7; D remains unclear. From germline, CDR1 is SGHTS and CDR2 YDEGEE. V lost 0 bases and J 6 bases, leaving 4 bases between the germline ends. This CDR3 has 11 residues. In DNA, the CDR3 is TGTGCCAGCAGCTTGGCCTTCGAGCAGTACTTC. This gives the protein CASSLAFEQYF.

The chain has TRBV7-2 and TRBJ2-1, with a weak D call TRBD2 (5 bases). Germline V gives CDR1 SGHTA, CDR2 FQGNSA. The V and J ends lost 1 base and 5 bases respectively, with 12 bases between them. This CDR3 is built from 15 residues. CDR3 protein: CASSLDRLAHNEQFF. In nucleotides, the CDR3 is TGTGCCAGCAGCTTAGACCGGCTAGCCCACAATGAGCAGTTCTTC.

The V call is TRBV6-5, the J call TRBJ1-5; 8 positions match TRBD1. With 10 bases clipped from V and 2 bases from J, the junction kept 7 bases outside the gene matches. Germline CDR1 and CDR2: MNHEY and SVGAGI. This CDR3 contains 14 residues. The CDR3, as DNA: TGTGCCACCCGTCCGACAGGGGGCAATCAGCCCCAGCATTTT. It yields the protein CATRPTGGNQPQHF.

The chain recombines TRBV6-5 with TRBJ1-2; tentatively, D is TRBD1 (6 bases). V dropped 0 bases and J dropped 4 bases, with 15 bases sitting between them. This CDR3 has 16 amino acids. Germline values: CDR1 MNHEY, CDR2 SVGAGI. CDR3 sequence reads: CASSYSAPTGSYGYTF. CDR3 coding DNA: TGTGCCAGCAGTTACTCAGCCCCGACAGGCTCCTATGGCTACACCTTC.

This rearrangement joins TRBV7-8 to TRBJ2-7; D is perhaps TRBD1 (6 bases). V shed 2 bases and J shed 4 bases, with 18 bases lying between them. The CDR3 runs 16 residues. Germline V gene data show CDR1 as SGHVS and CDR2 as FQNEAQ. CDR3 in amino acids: CASSLSVTNRAYEQYF. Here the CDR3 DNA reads TGTGCCAGCAGCTTATCAGTCACCAACAGGGCGTACGAGCAGTACTTC.

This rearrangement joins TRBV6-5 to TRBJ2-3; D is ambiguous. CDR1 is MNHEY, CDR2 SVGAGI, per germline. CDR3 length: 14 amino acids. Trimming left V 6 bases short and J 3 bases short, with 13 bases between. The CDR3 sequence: CASRTPLGTDTQYF. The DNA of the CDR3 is TGTGCCAGCAGGACACCCCTTGGGACAGATACGCAGTATTTT.

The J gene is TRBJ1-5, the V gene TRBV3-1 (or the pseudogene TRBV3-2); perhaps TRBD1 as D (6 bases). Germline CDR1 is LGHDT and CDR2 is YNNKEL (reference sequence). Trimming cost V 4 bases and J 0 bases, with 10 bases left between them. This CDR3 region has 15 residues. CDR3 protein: CASSPTGSSNQPQHF. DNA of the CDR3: TGTGCCAGCAGCCCAACAGGGAGTAGCAATCAGCCCCAGCATTTT.

For the CDR3, the DNA is TGTGCCACCAGCCGCGGACAGGGAAACACCTACGAGCAGTACTTC. This translates into CATSRGQGNTYEQYF. This chain uses TRBV15 with TRBJ2-7; 8 bases map to TRBD1. CDR3 length: 15 amino acids. The germline V gene has CDR1 LNHNV and CDR2 YYDKDF (reference sequence). With V trimmed by 5 bases and J by 2 bases, 8 bases remained unmatched. Filled out from reference TRBV15 and TRBJ2-7, the complete variable domain reads DAMVIQNPRYQVTQFGKPVTLSCSQTLNHNVMYWYQQKSSQAPKLLFHYYDKDFNNEADTPDNFQSRRPNTSFCFLDIRSPGLGDTAMYLCATSRGQGNTYEQYFGPGTRLTVT.